This TCR beta chain was sequenced during a study of molecular identifiers for immune sequencing clone quantification listed by TCRdb under 2018. Context from the whole study: For a replicate experiment, the RNA from either around 20,000 or 99,000 naive CD8 T cells was divided into five aliquots, and four of those aliquots went on to sequencing. The study was a methods study using CD8 T cells to benchmark molecular-identifier clustering-based TCR repertoire sequencing (MIDCIRS) and TCR RNA copy counting. Points the paper makes about the study in general: Naive libraries contained spiked-in Jurkat TCR RNA (more than nine copies' worth), which is not part of the donor repertoire. Spiked-in Jurkat TCR RNA equal to a single cell's worth was reported to be detectable even within 1,100,000 naive CD8 T cells. Modeling indicated around 3.2 TCR RNA copies recovered per cell, compared with around 9.8 by digital PCR, which implies a capture efficiency of 25% to 35%. When barcode sub-clustering was left out, chimeric consensus sequences inflated TCR diversity, with chimeras reaching as high as 47%. Highly expanded clone sizes could be underestimated because identical TCR molecules may share a barcode. Clones above 20 RNA copies held over 98% of molecules in CMV-specific effector cells but under 1% in naive cells.

Libraries of naive CD8 T cells were generated from roughly 18,000 to 920,000 sorted cells, with 10%, 30% or 50% of the purified RNA used. Naive CD8 T cells, defined as CD8+CD4-CCR7+CD45RA+, were FACS-sorted into RLT Plus buffer on a BD FACSAria II. More than 8 TCR copies' worth of Jurkat RNA were spiked into about 20,000-1,100,000 naive CD8 T cell samples to test detection sensitivity. CD8 T cells were enriched with RosetteSep CD8+ T Cell Enrichment Cocktail and Ficoll-Paque, followed by ACK red cell lysis. This clonotype came up many times. It has no known antigen specificity. Within one base of it there is no much larger clone, and no base qualities were kept. Libraries were made using PCR. Sequenced using a NextSeq 500. Bulk TCR libraries were prepared as previously described, using TCR primers listed in Table S5. Total RNA was purified with the Qiagen AllPrep DNA/RNA kit. Reads from multiple sequencing runs of the same library were pooled before analysis. The original methods were these. Only reads with exact TCR constant sequence were kept, trimmed to 150 nt, and grouped by their 12-nt molecular barcodes. Within each barcode group, reads were sub-clustered at a 15% Levenshtein threshold, and quality-weighted consensus sequences were built per RNA molecule. Non-functional sequences were removed, as were lower-count sequences one edit away from another. On the basis of fitting two negative binomial distributions, barcode sub-clusters with fewer than 20% of the maximum read count were discarded. TCRdb passed the public sequencing reads through fastp at Q25 and MiXCR, retaining productive beta sequences. A single entry per CDR3 protein holds the most common genes and DNA from its merged rows. For this entry, the V and J calls and clone size follow TCRdb and not the study's own pipeline. The sample table contains approximately 630,000 distinct CDR3 sequences; only one count was recorded for about 25% of them. The ten largest account for about 0.73% of the sample.

The origin of this receptor is a human donor in good health. Some libraries in this study had Jurkat cell RNA spiked in. Sequenced sample: naive CD8+ T cells from blood, with Jurkat cell RNA spiked in. In light of the paper, this sample's cell subset or site label describes: FACS-sorted CD8+CD4-CCR7+CD45RA+ naive T cells.

The CDR3 sequence is CASSQARGPYEQYF. The DNA reads as follows: TGCGCCAGCAGCCAAGCCAGGGGGCCCTACGAGCAGTACTTC. The sequence is built from TRBV4-3 and TRBJ2-7; 8 central bases correspond to TRBD1. CDR1 and CDR2 are read off the germline V gene as LGHNA and YSLEER. Trimmed from V: 1 base; trimmed from J: 2 bases; junction bases lacking a gene match: 1. CDR3 length: 14 amino acids, cysteine to phenylalanine. Just CDR3 DNA is preserved here, 42 bases in frame from base 1.